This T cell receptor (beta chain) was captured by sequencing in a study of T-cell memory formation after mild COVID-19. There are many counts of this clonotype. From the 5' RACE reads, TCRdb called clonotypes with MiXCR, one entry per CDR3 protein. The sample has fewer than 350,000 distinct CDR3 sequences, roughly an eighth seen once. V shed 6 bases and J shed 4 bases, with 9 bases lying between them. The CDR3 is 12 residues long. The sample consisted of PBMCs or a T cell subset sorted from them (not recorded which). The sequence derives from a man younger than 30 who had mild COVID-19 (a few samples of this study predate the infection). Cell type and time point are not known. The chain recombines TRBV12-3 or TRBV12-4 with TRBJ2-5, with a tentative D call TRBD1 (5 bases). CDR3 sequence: CASRRGPETQYF. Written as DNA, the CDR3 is TGTGCCAGCAGAAGGGGCCCAGAGACCCAGTACTTC.